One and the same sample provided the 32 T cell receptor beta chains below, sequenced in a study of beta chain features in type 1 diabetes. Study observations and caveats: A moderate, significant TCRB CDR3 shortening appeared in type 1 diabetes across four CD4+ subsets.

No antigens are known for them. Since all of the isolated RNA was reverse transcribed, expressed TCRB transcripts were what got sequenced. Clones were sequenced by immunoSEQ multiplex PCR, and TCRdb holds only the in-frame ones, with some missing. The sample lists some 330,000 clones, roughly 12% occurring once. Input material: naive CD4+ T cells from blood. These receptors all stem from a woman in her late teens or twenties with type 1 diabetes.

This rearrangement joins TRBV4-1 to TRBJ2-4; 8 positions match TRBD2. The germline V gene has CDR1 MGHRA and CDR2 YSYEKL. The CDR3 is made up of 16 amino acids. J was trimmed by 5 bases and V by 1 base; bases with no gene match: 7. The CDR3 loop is CASSQGRGARENIQYF. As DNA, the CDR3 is TGCGCCAGCAGCCAAGGGCGGGGGGCGCGAGAAAACATTCAGTACTTC.

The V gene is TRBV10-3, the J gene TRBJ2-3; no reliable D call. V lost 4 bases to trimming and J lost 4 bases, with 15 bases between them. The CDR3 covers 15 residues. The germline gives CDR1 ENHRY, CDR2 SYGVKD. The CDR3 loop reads CAISVRFGGSDTQYF. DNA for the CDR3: TGTGCCATCAGTGTAAGATTCGGCGGATCAGATACGCAGTATTTT.

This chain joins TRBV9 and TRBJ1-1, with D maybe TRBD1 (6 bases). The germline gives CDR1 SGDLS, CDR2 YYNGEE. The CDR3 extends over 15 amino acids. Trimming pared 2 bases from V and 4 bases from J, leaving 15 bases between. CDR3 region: CASSVDRGSATEAFF. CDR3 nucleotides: TGTGCCAGCAGCGTCGATAGGGGGTCGGCCACTGAAGCTTTCTTT.

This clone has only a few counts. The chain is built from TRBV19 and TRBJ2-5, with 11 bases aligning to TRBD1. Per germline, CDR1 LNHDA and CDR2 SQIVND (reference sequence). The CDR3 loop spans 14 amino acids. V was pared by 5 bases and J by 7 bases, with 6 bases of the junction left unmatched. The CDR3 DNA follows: TGTGCCAGTAGTTCCTCGGGACAGGGGGTGACCCAGTACTTC. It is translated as CASSSSGQGVTQYF.

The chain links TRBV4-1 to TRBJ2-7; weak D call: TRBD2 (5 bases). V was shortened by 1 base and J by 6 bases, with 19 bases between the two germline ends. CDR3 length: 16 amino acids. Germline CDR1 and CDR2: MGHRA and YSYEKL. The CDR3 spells CASSQGDWGESGEQYF. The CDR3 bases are TGCGCCAGCAGCCAAGGGGATTGGGGAGAATCTGGCGAGCAGTACTTC.

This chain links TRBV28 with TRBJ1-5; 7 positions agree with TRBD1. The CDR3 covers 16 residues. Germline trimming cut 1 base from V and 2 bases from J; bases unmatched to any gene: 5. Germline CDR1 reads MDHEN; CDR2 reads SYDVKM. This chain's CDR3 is CASSLSKTGGNQPQHF. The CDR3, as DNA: TGTGCCAGCAGTTTATCGAAAACAGGGGGCAATCAGCCCCAGCATTTT. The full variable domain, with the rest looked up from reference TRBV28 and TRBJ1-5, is DVKVTQSSRYLVKRTGEKVFLECVQDMDHENMFWYRQDPGLGLRLIYFSYDVKMKEKGDIPEGYSVSREKKERFSLILESASTNQTSMYLCASSLSKTGGNQPQHFGDGTRLSIL.

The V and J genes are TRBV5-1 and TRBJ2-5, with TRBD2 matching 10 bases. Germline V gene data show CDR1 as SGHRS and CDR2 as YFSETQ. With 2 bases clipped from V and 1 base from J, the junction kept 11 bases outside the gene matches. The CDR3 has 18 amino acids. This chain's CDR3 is CASSLTGTSDYFQETQYF. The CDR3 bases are TGCGCCAGCAGCTTAACCGGGACTAGCGACTATTTCCAAGAGACCCAGTACTTC.

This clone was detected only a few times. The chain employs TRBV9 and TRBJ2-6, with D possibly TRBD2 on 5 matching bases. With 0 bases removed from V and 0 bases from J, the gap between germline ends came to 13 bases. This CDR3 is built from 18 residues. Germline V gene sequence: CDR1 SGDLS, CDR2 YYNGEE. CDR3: CASSVATRVISGANVLTF. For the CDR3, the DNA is TGTGCCAGCAGCGTAGCTACTAGGGTTATCTCTGGGGCCAACGTCCTGACTTTC.

The CDR3: CASSTSGEGESPLHF. Here the CDR3 DNA reads TGTGCCAGCAGTACATCAGGGGAGGGAGAATCACCCCTCCACTTT. This chain connects TRBV6-6 to TRBJ1-6; the D gene is possibly TRBD1 (6 bases). V lost 5 bases and J lost 10, with 18 bases in between. The CDR3 is 15 amino acids. CDR1 and CDR2 (germline): MNHNY, SVGAGI (reference sequence).

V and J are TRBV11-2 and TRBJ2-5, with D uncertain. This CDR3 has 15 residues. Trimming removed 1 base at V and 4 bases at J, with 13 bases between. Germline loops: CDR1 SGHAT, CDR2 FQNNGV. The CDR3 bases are TGTGCCAGCAGCTTAGCCCACACCCTCAGAGAGACCCAGTACTTC. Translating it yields CASSLAHTLRETQYF.

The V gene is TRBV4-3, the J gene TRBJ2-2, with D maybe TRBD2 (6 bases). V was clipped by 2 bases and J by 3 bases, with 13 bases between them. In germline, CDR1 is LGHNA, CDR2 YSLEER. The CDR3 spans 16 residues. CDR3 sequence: CASSQFRDSYTGELFF. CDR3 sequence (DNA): TGCGCCAGCAGCCAATTCCGGGACTCGTACACCGGGGAGCTGTTTTTT.

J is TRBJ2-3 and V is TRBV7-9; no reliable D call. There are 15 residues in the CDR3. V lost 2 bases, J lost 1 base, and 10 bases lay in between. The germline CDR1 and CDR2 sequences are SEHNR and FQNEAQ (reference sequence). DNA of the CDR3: TGTGCCAGCAGCTTACCCCGACTGGGCACAGATACGCAGTATTTT. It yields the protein CASSLPRLGTDTQYF.

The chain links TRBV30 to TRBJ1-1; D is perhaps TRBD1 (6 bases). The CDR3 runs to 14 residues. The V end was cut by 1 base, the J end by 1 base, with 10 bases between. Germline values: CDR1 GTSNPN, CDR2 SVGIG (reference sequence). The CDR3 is CAWSGQTGNTEAFF. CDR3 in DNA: TGTGCCTGGAGTGGCCAGACAGGGAACACTGAAGCTTTCTTT.

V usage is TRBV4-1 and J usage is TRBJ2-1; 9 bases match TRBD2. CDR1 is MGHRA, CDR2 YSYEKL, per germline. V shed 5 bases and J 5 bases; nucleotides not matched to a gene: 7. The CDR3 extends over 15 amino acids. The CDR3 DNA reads TGCGCCAGCAGCTTCATACAGCGGGGGGACAATGAGCAGTTCTTC. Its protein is CASSFIQRGDNEQFF.

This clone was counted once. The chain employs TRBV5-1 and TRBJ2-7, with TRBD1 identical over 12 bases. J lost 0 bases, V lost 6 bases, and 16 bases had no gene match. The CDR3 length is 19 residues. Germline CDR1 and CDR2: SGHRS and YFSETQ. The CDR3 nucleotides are TGCGCCAGCAACCCGACCGGGACAGGGGGCCCTGTAACCTCCTACGAGCAGTACTTC. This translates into CASNPTGTGGPVTSYEQYF.

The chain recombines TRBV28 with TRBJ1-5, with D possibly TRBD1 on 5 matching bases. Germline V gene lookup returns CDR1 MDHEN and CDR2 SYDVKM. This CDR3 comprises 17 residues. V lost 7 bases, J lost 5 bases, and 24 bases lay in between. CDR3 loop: CASTKALRGAGDQPQHF. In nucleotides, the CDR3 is TGTGCCAGCACTAAGGCGCTCCGGGGAGCGGGGGATCAGCCCCAGCATTTT. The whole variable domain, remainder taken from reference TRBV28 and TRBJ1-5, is DVKVTQSSRYLVKRTGEKVFLECVQDMDHENMFWYRQDPGLGLRLIYFSYDVKMKEKGDIPEGYSVSREKKERFSLILESASTNQTSMYLCASTKALRGAGDQPQHFGDGTRLSIL.

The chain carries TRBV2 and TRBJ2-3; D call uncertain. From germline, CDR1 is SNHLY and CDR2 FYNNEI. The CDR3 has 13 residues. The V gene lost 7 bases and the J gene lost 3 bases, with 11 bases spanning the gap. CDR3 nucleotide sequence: TGTGCCAGCATACCTCAGAGGACAGATACGCAGTATTTT. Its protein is CASIPQRTDTQYF.

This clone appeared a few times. The CDR3 loop reads CASSFGGPGNTIYF. CDR3 in DNA: TGCGCCAGCAGCTTTGGCGGGCCTGGAAACACCATATATTTT. The chain uses TRBV5-1 and TRBJ1-3; D uncertain. Germline V gives CDR1 SGHRS, CDR2 YFSETQ. V gave up 2 bases and J gave up 2 bases, with 8 bases separating them. The CDR3 loop spans 14 amino acids.

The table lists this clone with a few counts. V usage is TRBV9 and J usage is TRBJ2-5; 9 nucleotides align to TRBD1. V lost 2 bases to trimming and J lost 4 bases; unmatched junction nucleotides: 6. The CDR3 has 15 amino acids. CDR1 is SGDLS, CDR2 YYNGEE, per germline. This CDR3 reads CASSVGTGFRETQYF. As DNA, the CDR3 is TGTGCCAGCAGCGTCGGGACAGGGTTTCGAGAGACCCAGTACTTC. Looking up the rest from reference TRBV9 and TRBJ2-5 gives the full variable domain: DSGVTQTPKHLITATGQRVTLRCSPRSGDLSVYWYQQSLDQGLQFLIQYYNGEERAKGNILERFSAQQFPDLHSELNLSSLELGDSALYFCASSVGTGFRETQYFGPGTRLLVL.

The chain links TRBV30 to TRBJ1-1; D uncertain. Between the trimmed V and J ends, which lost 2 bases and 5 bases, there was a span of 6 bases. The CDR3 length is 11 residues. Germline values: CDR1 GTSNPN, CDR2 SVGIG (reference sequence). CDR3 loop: CAWSRETEAFF. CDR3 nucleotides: TGTGCCTGGAGTAGAGAGACTGAAGCTTTCTTT.

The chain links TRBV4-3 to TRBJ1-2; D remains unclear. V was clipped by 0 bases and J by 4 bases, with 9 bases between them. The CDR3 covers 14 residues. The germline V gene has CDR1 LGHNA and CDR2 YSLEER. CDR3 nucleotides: TGCGCCAGCAGCCAAGAACAGAGATTCTATGGCTACACCTTC. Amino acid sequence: CASSQEQRFYGYTF.

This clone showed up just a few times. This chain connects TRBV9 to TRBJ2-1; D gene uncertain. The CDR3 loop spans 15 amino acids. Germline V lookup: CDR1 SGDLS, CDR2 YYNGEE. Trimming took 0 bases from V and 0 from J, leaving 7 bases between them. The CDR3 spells CASSVDGFSYNEQFF. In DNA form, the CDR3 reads TGTGCCAGCAGCGTAGACGGGTTCTCCTACAATGAGCAGTTCTTC. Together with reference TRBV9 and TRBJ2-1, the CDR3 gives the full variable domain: DSGVTQTPKHLITATGQRVTLRCSPRSGDLSVYWYQQSLDQGLQFLIQYYNGEERAKGNILERFSAQQFPDLHSELNLSSLELGDSALYFCASSVDGFSYNEQFFGPGTRLTVL.

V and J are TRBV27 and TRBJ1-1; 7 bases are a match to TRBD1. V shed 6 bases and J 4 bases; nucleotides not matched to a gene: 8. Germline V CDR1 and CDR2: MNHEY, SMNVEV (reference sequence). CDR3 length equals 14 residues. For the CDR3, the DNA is TGTGCCAGCAGCCTTCTACAGGGGACCACTGAAGCTTTCTTT. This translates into CASSLLQGTTEAFF.

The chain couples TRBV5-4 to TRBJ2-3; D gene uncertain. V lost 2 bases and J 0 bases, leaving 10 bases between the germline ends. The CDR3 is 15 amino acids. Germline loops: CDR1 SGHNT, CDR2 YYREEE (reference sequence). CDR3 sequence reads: CASSFTVLSTDTQYF. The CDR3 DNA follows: TGTGCCAGCAGCTTTACAGTCCTTAGCACAGATACGCAGTATTTT. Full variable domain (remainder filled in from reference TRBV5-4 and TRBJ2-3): ETGVTQSPTHLIKTRGQQVTLRCSSQSGHNTVSWYQQALGQGPQFIFQYYREEENGRGNFPPRFSGLQFPNYSSELNVNALELDDSALYLCASSFTVLSTDTQYFGPGTRLTVL.

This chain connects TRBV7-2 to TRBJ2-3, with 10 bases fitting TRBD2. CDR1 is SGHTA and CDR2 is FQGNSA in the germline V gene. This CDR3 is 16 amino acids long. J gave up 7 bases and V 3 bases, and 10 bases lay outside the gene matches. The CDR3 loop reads CASSFSTSGTRHTQYF. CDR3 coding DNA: TGTGCCAGCAGCTTTTCCACTAGCGGGACCCGCCATACGCAGTATTTT.

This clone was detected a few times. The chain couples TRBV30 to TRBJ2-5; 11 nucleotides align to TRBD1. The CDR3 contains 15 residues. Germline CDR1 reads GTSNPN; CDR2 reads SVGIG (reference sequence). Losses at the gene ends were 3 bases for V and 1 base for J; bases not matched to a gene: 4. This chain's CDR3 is CAWSRDRGTQETQYF. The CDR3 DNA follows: TGTGCCTGGAGCCGGGACAGGGGGACCCAAGAGACCCAGTACTTC.

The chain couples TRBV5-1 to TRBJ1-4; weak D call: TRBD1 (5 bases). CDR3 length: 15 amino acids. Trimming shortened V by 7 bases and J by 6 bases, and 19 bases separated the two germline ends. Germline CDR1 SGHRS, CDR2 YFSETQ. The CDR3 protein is CASQTRGGADEKLFF. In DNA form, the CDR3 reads TGCGCCAGCCAAACCCGTGGAGGGGCGGATGAAAAACTGTTTTTT.

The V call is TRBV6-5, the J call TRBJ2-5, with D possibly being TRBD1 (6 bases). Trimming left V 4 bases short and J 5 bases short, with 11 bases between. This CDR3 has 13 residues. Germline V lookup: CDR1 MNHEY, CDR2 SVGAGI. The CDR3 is CASSSPGVETQYF. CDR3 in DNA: TGTGCCAGCAGTTCGCCAGGGGTGGAGACCCAGTACTTC.

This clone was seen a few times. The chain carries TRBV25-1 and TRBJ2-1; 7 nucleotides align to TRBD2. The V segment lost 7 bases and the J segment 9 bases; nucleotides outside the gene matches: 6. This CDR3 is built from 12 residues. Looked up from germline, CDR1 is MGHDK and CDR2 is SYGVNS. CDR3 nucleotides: TGTGCCAGCACTGGGAGGGGTAGTGAGCAGTTCTTC. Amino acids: CASTGRGSEQFF.

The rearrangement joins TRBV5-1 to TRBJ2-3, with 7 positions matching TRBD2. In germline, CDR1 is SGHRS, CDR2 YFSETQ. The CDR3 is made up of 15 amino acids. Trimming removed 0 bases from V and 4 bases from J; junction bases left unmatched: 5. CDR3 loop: CASSLASGNPDTQYF. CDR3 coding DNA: TGCGCCAGCAGCTTGGCTAGCGGAAACCCAGATACGCAGTATTTT.

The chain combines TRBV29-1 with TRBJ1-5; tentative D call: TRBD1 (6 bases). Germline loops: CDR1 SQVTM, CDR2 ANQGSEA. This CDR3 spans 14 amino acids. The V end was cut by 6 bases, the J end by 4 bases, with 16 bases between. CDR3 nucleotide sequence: TGCAGCGTGAGCATGACAGGCCGAAATCAGCCCCAGCATTTT. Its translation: CSVSMTGRNQPQHF.

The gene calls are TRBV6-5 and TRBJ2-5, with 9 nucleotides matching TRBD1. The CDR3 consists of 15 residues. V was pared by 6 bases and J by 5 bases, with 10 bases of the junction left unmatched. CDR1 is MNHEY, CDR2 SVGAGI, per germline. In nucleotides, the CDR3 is TGTGCCAGCAGGAACACAGGGGGCGCGAGGGAGACCCAGTACTTC. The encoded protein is CASRNTGGARETQYF.